This TCR beta chain was profiled in a study of shared clonotypes between healthy human individuals. The replicate PCRs on unsorted PBMC were given around 0.3 ug DNA, which is 27,000 or so T cell genomes. Only in-frame clones appear in the TCRdb table, and some are missing; sequencing was by immunoSEQ multiplex PCR. The data contain about 480,000 clones, about 80% of them singletons. This clone was detected once. Every contributor of samples was a Caucasian grown-up residing in Nashville, Tennessee. The V gene end was trimmed by 2 bases and the J gene end by 0 bases; junction bases not matched to a gene: 3. The V gene's germline CDR1 is GTSNPN and CDR2 SVGIG (reference sequence). This CDR3 region has 15 residues.

This receptor was obtained from a woman aged 40 to 50 in good health. Some clones in this sample may be carry-over from other donors' samples. Sequencing was performed on PBMCs. The J gene is TRBJ2-1, the V gene TRBV30; TRBD2 agrees at 8 bases. Here the CDR3 reads CAWSPLAGSYNEQFF. The CDR3 DNA is TGTGCCTGGAGTCCCCTAGCGGGCTCCTACAATGAGCAGTTCTTC.